This TCR beta chain was observed in a study of blood T cell repertoires in COVID-19. Study-level information: T cells, B-cell-depleted T cells, or PBMCs provided the cDNA or gDNA that served as material.

The method was immunoSEQ multiplex PCR; TCRdb's version includes in-frame clones alone and lacks a portion of them. The table lists roughly 250,000 clones, around 85% of them singletons. Seattle researchers signed up patients amid active infection and tracked them longitudinally. The sequencing sample was made of peripheral blood. This receptor was taken from a woman aged 25 to 39 with COVID-19, enrolled during active disease.

The DNA for the CDR3 is TGTGCCAGCAGCTTAGGCGGGTCCTATGGCTACACCTTC. Protein sequence: CASSLGGSYGYTF. This chain joins TRBV11-2 and TRBJ1-2; no firm D call. The CDR3 is made up of 13 amino acids. Germline V gene lookup returns CDR1 SGHAT and CDR2 FQNNGV. Trimming shortened V by 1 base and J by 4 bases, and 7 bases separated the two germline ends.